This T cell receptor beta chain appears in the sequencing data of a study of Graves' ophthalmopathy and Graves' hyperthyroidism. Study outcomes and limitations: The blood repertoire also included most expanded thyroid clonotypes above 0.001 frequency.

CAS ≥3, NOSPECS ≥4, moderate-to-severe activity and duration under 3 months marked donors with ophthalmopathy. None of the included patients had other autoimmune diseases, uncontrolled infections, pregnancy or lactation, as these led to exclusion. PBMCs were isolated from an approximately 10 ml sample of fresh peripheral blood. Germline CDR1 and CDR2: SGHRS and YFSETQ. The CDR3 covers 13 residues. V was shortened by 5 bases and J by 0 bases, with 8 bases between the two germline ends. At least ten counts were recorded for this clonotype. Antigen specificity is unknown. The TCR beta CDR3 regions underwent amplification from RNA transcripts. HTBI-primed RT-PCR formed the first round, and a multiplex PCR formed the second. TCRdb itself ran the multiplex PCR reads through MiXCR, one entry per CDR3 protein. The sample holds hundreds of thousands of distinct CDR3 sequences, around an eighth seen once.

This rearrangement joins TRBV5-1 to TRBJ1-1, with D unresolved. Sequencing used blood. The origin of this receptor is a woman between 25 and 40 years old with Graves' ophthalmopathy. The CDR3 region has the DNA TGCGCCAGCAGGGTACTCATGAACACTGAAGCTTTCTTT. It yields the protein CASRVLMNTEAFF.